This T cell receptor beta chain came from a study of cytomegalovirus exposure and HLA in healthy donors (dated by TCRdb to about 2017). As for the study more broadly: According to an earlier analysis of a few hundred of the donors, about 180 million T cells yielded 100 million or so unique TCR beta sequences and around 300 Gb of sequence data. An early release that covered 640 HLA-typed donors contained around 330 gigabases of sequencing data and 70 million to 100 million unique TCR sequences. Of the 350 to 450 genotyped donors, approximately 83% fell in the genetic ancestry cluster associated with self-reported Caucasian donors. The study aimed to test whether signatures of past pathogen exposure could be identified by cataloging public T cell receptors. The study profiled the T cell repertoires of 550 to 700 subjects by immunosequencing and related them to cytomegalovirus serostatus. In addition to the first cohort of 666 subjects, a separate validation cohort of 120 different subjects was used. High-throughput TCR immunosequencing, statistical association of individual TCRs with disease status, and machine learning were combined to predict cytomegalovirus infection status. A later analysis re-analyzed previously published TCR beta repertoires from roughly 600 donors and added high-resolution HLA genotyping to study TCR occurrence patterns. Rather than using new phenotypic data, the later analysis identified candidate immune exposures from TCR beta sequences and from how often those sequences occurred across donors. An earlier analysis of about 620 of the donors applied high-throughput TCR beta sequencing to assess whether each TCR beta V gene segment acted as functional or pseudogenic. Donor age, sex, ethnicity and CMV serostatus were collected together with the repertoire data. A later genetic analysis used genome-wide SNP genotypes for about 65% of the 666 donors, treating that subset as a discovery cohort. Every discovery cohort repertoire had been produced on one sequencing platform. Class I and class II HLA loci were covered by the typing at four-digit resolution. Typing coverage differed by locus: A, B, C, DRB1 and DQB1 were typed in roughly 629-630 donors, DQA1 in around 500, DPA1 in nearly 610, and DPB1 in approximately 450. Roughly 5 DR-DQ haplotypes were handled as single units for association and clustering because linkage in the cohort was strong. Across approximately 420 genotyped donors of the cohort, an average of approximately 220,000 unique TCR beta nucleotide sequences per donor were sequenced, and about a sixth of those sequences were non-productive.

Unmatched junction bases come to 14, with V trimmed by 0 bases and J by 3 bases. The germline V gene sets CDR1 to SGHRS and CDR2 to YFSETQ. CDR3 length: 19 amino acids, cysteine to phenylalanine. The entry retains the CDR3 DNA only, 57 bases that are in frame from base 1. As concerns this clone: Its target antigen remains unknown. No base-level quality is on record; no much larger clone is a single base apart.

In total, just over 650 healthy bone marrow donors made up the cohort. At the time of sampling, all cohort members were nominally healthy, though unrecorded immune exposures were likely present. The donor tested CMV seronegative, placing the donor among the 300 to 450 seronegative members of the cohort. Every donor gave a peripheral blood sample, and the peripheral blood mononuclear cells from that sample were used for TCR beta sequencing. Genomic DNA extraction from the blood cell samples was performed with the Qiagen DNeasy Blood Extraction Kit. Overall study results and their limits: In this cohort, only TCR beta chains were sequenced, and detectable features were limited by the absence of alpha or paired-chain data. In a later genetic analysis, a missense DCLRE1C variant was associated with V-gene and J-gene trimming of TCR beta chains, and the association was replicated in an independent cohort. In an earlier analysis of about 600 of the donors, most TCR beta V segments appeared in productive rearrangements about 87% or about 30% of the time, broadly matching IMGT annotations. The classifier was reported to diagnose cytomegalovirus status with high specificity and sensitivity in both the original and validation cohorts. A total of around 150 TCR beta chains were listed by the study as associated with cytomegalovirus. According to a later genetic analysis, donors in an Asian-associated ancestry cluster had fewer N-insertions in productive TCRs than the roughly 670-donor mean. The 87-base-pair reads could not distinguish some IMGT-functional V segments, including TRBV6-2 and TRBV6-3, so those segments were excluded. HLA typing was unavailable for some donors at each locus, so association tests used only the typed subset. The presence/absence analyses assumed that sequencing depth was roughly uniform across donors, and that assumption may not be true. At a false discovery rate of 0.05, a later analysis linked under 20,000 TCR beta sequences to specific HLA alleles. Correlated functional status among segregating V segments might reflect linkage disequilibrium, but an unknown experimental factor could not be ruled out. A further reported finding was that TCR beta sequences accurately predicted the HLA-A and HLA-B alleles for most subjects in the first cohort. In a later analysis, most CMV-associated TCR beta chains were found to appear HLA-restricted, with HLA associations seemingly driven largely by CMV exposure. In vitro tests confirmed that a few of the cytomegalovirus-associated TCR beta chains recognize cytomegalovirus antigens. CMV serostatus was the only immune exposure information available for the cohort. In a later analysis, the rate of TCR association differed among HLA loci, with DRB1 alleles having the most associated TCRs and HLA-C alleles having the fewest. Compared with equally common non-associated chains, HLA-associated TCR beta chains in a later analysis were more clonally expanded and had lower generation probabilities. Most TCR sequences were observed very rarely across donors, whereas some public TCRs were present in many individuals. Roughly 17 rarely observed V segments, including chromosome 9 orphons, were excluded from the earlier analysis of just under 600 of the donors because counts were too low. A later analysis reported that several top co-occurrence clusters appeared linked to parvovirus B19, influenza, CMV and Epstein-Barr virus. The sequencing pipeline was judged likely to have produced a cluster of highly shared sequence variants as a technical artifact. The authors suggested that the approach could potentially be extended to other disease states and immunological phenotypes. When HLA alleles, especially DR and DQ, strongly co-occurred, attributing TCR associations to individual alleles was difficult.

Library method: the immunoSEQ multiplex PCR assay. A mixture of 60 forward primers for TCR Vbeta segments and 13 reverse primers for TCR Jbeta segments was used in the multiplex PCR. A multiplex PCR assay on genomic DNA amplified the CDR3 region of rearranged TCR beta genes. The amplified TCR beta libraries were sequenced on the Illumina HiSeq System as 87-base-pair reads. As for the authors' bioinformatics: A later analysis tallied 75 million to 95 million unique TCR beta chains across the approximately 670 repertoires, and roughly 11 million of those chains were shared by two or more donors. To remove PCR and sequencing errors, raw reads were error-corrected and collapsed into unique sequences using a nearest-neighbor algorithm that merged closely related sequences. Alignment of CDR3 sequences to IMGT reference sequences was used to assign V, D and J gene segments. For a sequence to be retained, at least a six-nucleotide match to both a V gene segment and a J gene segment was required. A rearrangement was called productive if the CDR3 had no stop codons and remained in frame with V and J, and every other rearrangement was called non-productive. CDR3 was defined by IMGT convention, running from the second conserved V-encoded cysteine to the conserved J-encoded phenylalanine. Sequences without an unambiguous match to a single V gene segment were excluded from the earlier analysis of over 500 of the donors. In an earlier analysis of 450 to 750 of the donors, a V segment was called functional when productive rearrangements were above 56.7%, and segregating when the standard deviation between donors exceeded 5%. To diagnose cytomegalovirus status from the catalog of TCR beta chain sequences, a statistical classification framework was built. V and J gene assignment, in a later analysis, came from comparing TCR nucleotide sequences with IMGT/GENE-DB human TR gene sequences. A later analysis assigned CDR3 sequences and most-parsimonious VDJ recombination scenarios with the TCRdist pipeline. In a later analysis, each TCR beta chain was defined by its CDR3 amino acid sequence together with its V-gene family, and reads without a unique V-gene family were excluded. A later analysis removed 592 highly shared, low-generation-probability nucleotide sequences to deal with suspected cross-contamination and a sequencing artifact. In a later analysis, a clonal expansion index was calculated for each public chain from normalized within-repertoire ranks of inferred template counts. A later analysis computed generation probabilities with a VDJ recombination model fitted to out-of-frame rearrangements, and checked the results against IGoR. Hypergeometric tests were used in a later analysis to score TCR-TCR, TCR-HLA and TCR-CMV co-occurrence, with a repertoire-size bias correction applied to the TCR pairs. To estimate false discovery rates, a later analysis permuted the HLA or CMV assignments 20 times. In a later analysis, co-occurring TCRs were grouped with DBSCAN, and TCRdist sequence similarity was added when clustering was performed within HLA-allele-positive subsets. Repertoires with fewer than 30,000 or more than 120,000 public chains, plus five repertoires with anomalous nucleotide sharing, were excluded from co-occurrence clustering. This immuneACCESS table, as held by TCRdb, lists in-frame sequences with V and J called but not all clones. Of the missing ones, under half trace to an unresolved V gene in checked studies; the others have no known cause. V and J calls and clone size are those listed in that table; D and trimming were worked out from the DNA. Present in this sample are 60,000 to 70,000 clones, about 82% of which were seen just once. The ten largest clonotypes hold 2.5% to 3% of the sample.

Sequencing input: PBMCs. The chain was built from TRBV5-1 and TRBJ2-2, with 7 bases matching TRBD1. This clonotype was sampled from a woman aged 30 to 39 in good health and CMV-seronegative. The CDR3 corresponds to CASSLEGGVVLRYTGELFF. In nucleotides, the sequence is TGCGCCAGCAGCTTGGAAGGGGGCGTAGTATTACGGTACACCGGGGAGCTGTTTTTT.